This TCR beta chain was observed in a study of blood T cell repertoires in COVID-19. Study context: The origin of the acute and convalescent COVID-19 samples was the United States, Italy and Spain.

The repertoire was sequenced with immunoSEQ multiplex PCR; TCRdb's copy has only in-frame clones and lacks some. Of more than 400,000 clones listed, less than 95% are singletons. Germline V gene lookup returns CDR1 SGHVS and CDR2 FQNEAQ. Trimming removed 8 bases from V and 8 bases from J, with 16 bases in between. The CDR3 consists of 14 residues. The gene calls are TRBV7-8 and TRBJ1-6; D is unresolved. Specimen: PBMCs or T cells enriched from blood (not recorded which). The receptor was isolated from a man between 18 and 29 years old who had recovered from COVID-19. Here the CDR3 DNA reads TGTGCCAGCTTGTCCGGACTTCCTGATTCACCCCTCCACTTT. It specifies CASLSGLPDSPLHF.